The rows below give T cell receptor beta chains drawn from one sample of a study of blood T cells in healthy people across ages. TCRdb reanalysed the 5' RACE reads using MiXCR and keeps one entry per CDR3 protein. This repertoire shows hundreds of thousands of distinct CDR3 sequences, more than 25% found once; its top ten account for approximately 15%. Material for sequencing was blood. The origin of the receptors is a woman of 80 years or more in good health. The CDR3 runs from the conserved cysteine through the conserved F or W. Each record gives: J gene, V gene, clone size, CDR3 protein. Part of the rows lack a size; the others show once, few, many or a class for expanded clones.

>TRBJ2-7|TRBV7-2|.
CASSSQGPGAYNEQYF
>TRBJ2-6|TRBV7-8|many
CASSPRSASGANVLTF
>TRBJ1-1|TRBV20-1|.
CSARDGDGRTEAFF
>TRBJ2-3|TRBV20-1|.
CSAPEVGTNTDTQYF
>TRBJ1-5|TRBV2|.
CASSVRGGGNQPQHF
>TRBJ1-2|TRBV6-2/TRBV6-3|many
CASSQTPDSLYGYTF
>TRBJ2-1|TRBV5-1|many
CASSLGAASSYNEQFF
>TRBJ1-2|TRBV5-1|few
CASSLDGARYGYTF
>TRBJ1-5|TRBV27|once
CATSRDSIGNQPQHF
>.|TRBV20-1|.
CSAIGPNLPKLNEQYF
>TRBJ2-1|TRBV7-9|many
CAWSSYNEQFF
>TRBJ1-5|TRBV21-1|few
CASSHSGQDNQPQHF
>TRBJ2-3|TRBV24-1|many
CATARQGGSDTQYF
>TRBJ1-1|TRBV3-1|.
CASSLRQGGMNTEAFF
>TRBJ2-1|TRBV3-1|many
CASSQASGTYNEQFF
>TRBJ1-6|TRBV4-3|many
CASSPGQGILSPLHF
>TRBJ1-1|TRBV7-6|.
CASSFAGIWENTEAFF
>TRBJ1-5|TRBV4-3|.
CASSQEFGVSRPQHF
>TRBJ2-5|TRBV28|.
CASSLSPRGLETQYF
>TRBJ2-1|TRBV7-2|few
CASSFIGGGAPVIF
>TRBJ1-2|TRBV28|few
CASTPGRGIRGYTF
>TRBJ2-1|TRBV24-1|many
CATSETTGGQFF
>TRBJ2-5|TRBV29-1|.
CSVDRGYQETQYF
>.|TRBV7-2|once
CASSERGRRGNEQYF
>TRBJ2-3|TRBV7-2|.
CASSLWGTSGTRTDTQYF
>TRBJ1-1|TRBV7-2|.
CASSLDPWAAAPEAFF
>TRBJ1-2|TRBV7-2|many
CASSPGTGGRYGYTF
>TRBJ1-2|TRBV9|.
CASSVGVGQESGYTF
>TRBJ2-4|TRBV20-1|many
CSGKGRVKNIQYF
>TRBJ1-4|TRBV2|.
CASSEGREKLFF
>TRBJ2-1|TRBV11-2|many
CASSLDPGQGRNEQFF
>TRBJ2-2|TRBV4-1|.
CASSQDPQRGATYGELFF
>TRBJ2-3|TRBV3-1|few
CASSQDPAGAHTDTQYF
>TRBJ2-4|TRBV7-2|many
CASSIEGIRKNIQYF
>TRBJ2-1|TRBV6-1|many
CALLGWNNEQFF
>TRBJ2-5|TRBV7-6|.
CASSSSWRGPQETQYF
>TRBJ1-5|TRBV6-1|few
CASNSNQPQHF
>TRBJ2-7|TRBV6-2/TRBV6-3|many
CASSYSTGFDEQYF
>TRBJ2-1|TRBV14|many
CASSQNGGTYNEQFF
>TRBJ1-1|TRBV20-1|.
CSAPKRGRRDTEAFF
>TRBJ1-6|TRBV12-3/TRBV12-4|.
CASSRFPSHNSPLHF
>TRBJ1-2|TRBV11-2|few
CASSLVNGANYGYTF
>TRBJ1-5|TRBV7-2|.
CASSRGLNQPQHF
>TRBJ2-5|TRBV7-9|medium-sized
CASSLGETFQETQYF
>TRBJ1-6|TRBV28|.
CASSSSNNSPLHF
>TRBJ1-2|TRBV27|.
CASSGTTGGESGYTF
>TRBJ2-3|TRBV5-4|.
CASSMGLDTSSTDTQYF
>TRBJ2-5|TRBV11-3|many
CASGGVAETQYF
>TRBJ2-7|TRBV28|many
CASSWTGMGEQYF
>TRBJ2-3|TRBV6-2/TRBV6-3|.
CASRTSGNTQYF
>.|TRBV7-2|.
CASKPGTSGGVPQETQYF
>TRBJ1-2|TRBV24-1|.
CATSDPKTYYGYTF
>TRBJ1-6|TRBV6-2/TRBV6-3|few
CASSYGTGGSSPLHF
>TRBJ1-4|TRBV5-1|.
CASKPQAGNNEKLFF
>TRBJ2-5|TRBV6-5|many
CASSYSRAGFQETQYF
>TRBJ2-6|TRBV11-2|.
CASSLVGGANVLTF
>TRBJ2-1|TRBV14|once
CASSQVASGGGNEQFF
>TRBJ2-1|TRBV7-2|many
CASSYAGAEQFF
>TRBJ1-2|TRBV24-1|many
CATRETGASDGYTF